This TCR beta chain appears in the sequencing data of a study of siplizumab effects on memory and regulatory T cells. Generated by immunoSEQ multiplex PCR, the TCRdb table keeps only in-frame clones and is missing some. The data show approximately 94,000 clones, with 85% to 95% seen just once and roughly 1.3% held by the top ten. The CDR3 covers 12 residues. CDR1 is MDHEN, CDR2 SYDVKM, per germline. This clonotype was obtained from a human donor in good health. The chain combines TRBV28 with TRBJ2-5, with D tentatively TRBD1 (7 bases). Sequences were obtained from non-Treg CD4+ T cells sorted from blood. The CDR3 sequence: CATGGTEETQYF. Written as DNA, the CDR3 is TGTGCTACGGGCGGGACAGAAGAGACCCAGTACTTC. Full variable domain (remainder filled in from reference TRBV28 and TRBJ2-5): DVKVTQSSRYLVKRTGEKVFLECVQDMDHENMFWYRQDPGLGLRLIYFSYDVKMKEKGDIPEGYSVSREKKERFSLILESASTNQTSMYLCATGGTEETQYFGPGTRLLVL.